Listed here are 24 T cell receptor beta chains from one sample, sequenced in a study of shared clonotypes between healthy human individuals. TCRdb's copy holds only in-frame clones and misses some; the assay was immunoSEQ multiplex PCR. The data show fewer than 1.6 million clones, about 98.5% seen once. The sequenced material came from naive CD4+ T cells sorted from blood. Subset given: CD45RA+ positively selected. These receptors were obtained from a man aged 25-40 years in good health.

V usage is TRBV14 and J usage is TRBJ2-3, with a tentative D call TRBD2 (5 bases). V lost 0 bases and J lost 5, with 24 bases in between. Germline CDR1 and CDR2: SGHDN and FVKESK. The CDR3 spans 19 residues. CDR3 loop: CASSQDWSGPSSFEDTQYF. CDR3 nucleotide sequence: TGTGCCAGCAGCCAAGATTGGAGCGGACCGTCTAGCTTTGAAGATACGCAGTATTTT.

The rearrangement links TRBV6-5 to TRBJ1-5; possibly TRBD1 for D (5 bases). The CDR3 sequence is 15 residues long. Germline CDR1 MNHEY, CDR2 SVGAGI. V was shortened by 6 bases and J by 0 bases, with 12 bases between the two germline ends. CDR3 protein: CASRNGGNSNQPQHF. The CDR3, as DNA: TGTGCCAGCAGGAACGGGGGTAATAGCAATCAGCCCCAGCATTTT.

J is TRBJ2-5 and V is TRBV6-1; 11 nucleotides agree with TRBD2. This CDR3 has 15 residues. CDR1 is MNHNS, CDR2 SASEGT, per germline. V dropped 5 bases and J dropped 2; count of bases not matched to a gene: 4. In DNA, the CDR3 is TGTGCCAGCAGTCGGACTAGCGGGTCTCAAGAGACCCAGTACTTC. Translation: CASSRTSGSQETQYF.

The chain combines TRBV2 with TRBJ2-1; weak D call: TRBD1 (6 bases). CDR3 length: 13 amino acids. Germline V gene lookup returns CDR1 SNHLY and CDR2 FYNNEI. V was trimmed by 6 bases and J by 8 bases, leaving 14 bases between them. Here the CDR3 DNA reads TGTGCCAGCAGAACACAGGGTTTCGATGAGCAGTTCTTC. It encodes CASRTQGFDEQFF.

Only one count was recorded for this clone. Other nucleotide sequences in the sample specify the same CDR3. The rearrangement uses TRBV18 and TRBJ1-1; D perhaps matches TRBD1 (5 bases). V gave up 3 bases and J gave up 3 bases, with 8 bases separating them. The CDR3 is 13 residues long. Looked up from germline, CDR1 is KGHSH and CDR2 is LQKENI. CDR3 sequence reads: CASSPRGDTEAFF. CDR3 in DNA: TGTGCCAGCTCACCCCGAGGGGACACTGAAGCTTTCTTT. Looking up the rest from reference TRBV18 and TRBJ1-1 gives the full variable domain: NAGVMQNPRHLVRRRGQEARLRCSPMKGHSHVYWYRQLPEEGLKFMVYLQKENIIDESGMPKERFSAEFPKEGPSILRIQQVVRGDSAAYFCASSPRGDTEAFFGQGTRLTVV.

The chain links TRBV4-2 to TRBJ2-7; 7 bases agree with TRBD2. CDR3 length: 14 amino acids. V was pared by 4 bases and J by 1 base, with 4 bases of the junction left unmatched. Per the germline V gene, CDR1 is LGHNA and CDR2 is YNFKEQ. CDR3 DNA sequence: TGTGCCAGCAGCCCGGGAGGTCCTTCCTACGAGCAGTACTTC. This gives the protein CASSPGGPSYEQYF.

This chain links TRBV10-2 with TRBJ2-3; 7 bases line up with TRBD1. CDR3 length: 12 amino acids. Looked up from germline, CDR1 is WSHSY and CDR2 is SAAADI. V lost 3 bases and J lost 7; bases outside the gene matches: 1. The CDR3 protein is CASSEQGNTQYF. The DNA of the CDR3 is TGCGCCAGCAGTGAACAGGGGAATACGCAGTATTTT.

This rearrangement joins TRBV6-6 to TRBJ2-7; 7 bases are a match to TRBD1. CDR3 size: 14 residues. Germline values: CDR1 MNHNY, CDR2 SVGAGI (reference sequence). Germline trimming cut 5 bases from V and 6 bases from J; bases unmatched to any gene: 10. CDR3 residues: CASSKPTGATEQYF. The CDR3 DNA is TGTGCCAGCAGTAAACCAACAGGGGCCACCGAGCAGTACTTC.

This rearrangement joins TRBV10-2 to TRBJ2-2, with D perhaps matching TRBD1 or TRBD2 (5 bases each). Trimming pared 11 bases from V and 4 bases from J, leaving 17 bases between. The CDR3 totals 14 residues. Germline V gene sequence: CDR1 WSHSY, CDR2 SAAADI. The chain's CDR3 is CASAWGWSTGELFF. CDR3 sequence (DNA): TGCGCCTCAGCCTGGGGGTGGAGCACCGGGGAGCTGTTTTTT.

This chain uses TRBV30 with TRBJ2-7, with D perhaps being TRBD1 or TRBD2 (6 bases each). V was shortened by 2 bases and J by 3 bases, with 14 bases between the two germline ends. The CDR3 loop spans 14 amino acids. Germline CDR1 reads GTSNPN; CDR2 reads SVGIG (reference sequence). DNA of the CDR3: TGTGCCTGGAGTCTTAAGGGGGGACTCTACGAGCAGTACTTC. Its translation is CAWSLKGGLYEQYF.

The chain employs TRBV18 and TRBJ2-1, with 9 bases fitting TRBD1. The germline CDR1 and CDR2 sequences are KGHSH and LQKENI. The CDR3 extends over 15 amino acids. J gave up 6 bases and V 2 bases, and 5 bases lay outside the gene matches. The CDR3 sequence: CASSPTQQGANEQFF. DNA for the CDR3: TGTGCCAGCTCACCAACGCAACAGGGGGCCAATGAGCAGTTCTTC.

The chain employs TRBV29-1 and TRBJ2-3, with D unclear. Germline CDR1 is SQVTM and CDR2 is ANQGSEA. V dropped 8 bases and J dropped 2 bases, with 14 bases sitting between them. The CDR3 sequence is 13 residues long. The CDR3 DNA reads as TGCAGCCCATTGAATCTTGCCACAGATACGCAGTATTTT. Its protein product is CSPLNLATDTQYF.

V and J are TRBV7-6 and TRBJ2-1, with TRBD2 matching over 7 bases. V lost 0 bases to trimming and J lost 5 bases; unmatched junction nucleotides: 10. CDR3 length: 17 residues. Per the germline V gene, CDR1 is SGHVS and CDR2 is FNYEAQ. The CDR3 sequence is CASSLAHRRAGNNEQFF. DNA of the CDR3: TGTGCCAGCAGCTTAGCGCACAGACGAGCGGGGAACAATGAGCAGTTCTTC.

This clone was recorded only once. This chain connects TRBV2 to TRBJ1-4; D is unresolved. CDR3 length: 15 amino acids. V was trimmed by 4 bases and J by 3 bases, leaving 12 bases between them. The V gene's germline CDR1 is SNHLY and CDR2 FYNNEI. Here the CDR3 reads CASSVIRGPNEKLFF. The DNA of the CDR3 is TGTGCCAGCAGTGTTATCCGAGGGCCTAATGAAAAACTGTTTTTT.

V is TRBV7-2 and J is TRBJ2-3; D is uncertain. Germline assignment: CDR1 SGHTA and CDR2 FQGNSA. V was trimmed by 3 bases and J by 5 bases, leaving 15 bases between them. The CDR3 runs 15 residues. CDR3 in amino acids: CASSFGTLGVDTQYF. DNA for the CDR3: TGTGCCAGCAGCTTTGGAACCCTCGGTGTAGATACGCAGTATTTT. Based on the CDR3 plus reference TRBV7-2 and TRBJ2-3, the full variable domain is GAGVSQSPSNKVTEKGKDVELRCDPISGHTALYWYRQSLGQGLEFLIYFQGNSAPDKSGLPSDRFSAERTGGSVSTLTIQRTQQEDSAVYLCASSFGTLGVDTQYFGPGTRLTVL.

The rearrangement links TRBV7-9 to TRBJ2-7, with D perhaps matching TRBD1 (6 bases). Germline loops: CDR1 SEHNR, CDR2 FQNEAQ (reference sequence). The ends were cut back, 5 bases at V and 6 bases at J, with 14 bases in the middle. This CDR3 is 13 amino acids long. CDR3 protein: CASSREGVGEQYF. DNA for the CDR3: TGTGCCAGCAGCCGAGAGGGGGTGGGCGAGCAGTACTTC.

The chain uses TRBV30 and TRBJ2-6; D remains ambiguous. Per the germline V gene, CDR1 is GTSNPN and CDR2 is SVGIG (reference sequence). The CDR3 extends over 14 amino acids. Trimming took 0 bases from V and 2 from J, leaving 5 bases between them. CDR3 sequence reads: CAWSVSAGANVLTF. In DNA form, the CDR3 reads TGTGCCTGGAGTGTAAGCGCTGGGGCCAACGTCCTGACTTTC.

The chain joins TRBV27 to TRBJ1-4; D is ambiguous. The V gene lost 6 bases and the J gene lost 5 bases, with 16 bases spanning the gap. The V gene's germline CDR1 is MNHEY and CDR2 SMNVEV (reference sequence). The CDR3 has 15 residues. The CDR3 region is CASRRRKEANEKLFF. The DNA for the CDR3 is TGTGCCAGCAGACGCAGGAAGGAAGCCAATGAAAAACTGTTTTTT.

DNA of the CDR3: TGTGCCACCAGCAGAGTGTTAGGAGGTAACTACGAGCAGTACTTC. Translated: CATSRVLGGNYEQYF. The rearrangement joins TRBV15 to TRBJ2-7, with D tentatively TRBD2 (5 bases). Germline lookup yields CDR1 LNHNV and CDR2 YYDKDF (reference sequence). This CDR3 spans 15 amino acids. Trimming pared 1 base from V and 3 bases from J, leaving 13 bases between.

This clone was seen a single time. The chain carries TRBV5-1 and TRBJ2-1; 12 bases agree with TRBD2. V lost 3 bases to trimming and J lost 4 bases; unmatched junction nucleotides: 2. CDR1 SGHRS and CDR2 YFSETQ come from the germline V gene. The CDR3 runs to 15 residues. This chain's CDR3 is CASSSTSGRYNEQFF. The CDR3 DNA is TGCGCCAGCAGCTCAACTAGCGGGAGGTACAATGAGCAGTTCTTC. The variable domain in full, completed from reference TRBV5-1 and TRBJ2-1, reads KAGVTQTPRYLIKTRGQQVTLSCSPISGHRSVSWYQQTPGQGLQFLFEYFSETQRNKGNFPGRFSGRQFSNSRSEMNVSTLELGDSALYLCASSSTSGRYNEQFFGPGTRLTVL.

The gene calls are TRBV2 and TRBJ2-2; TRBD2 matches at 8 bases. Germline V gene sequence: CDR1 SNHLY, CDR2 FYNNEI. Trimming at V came to 8 bases and at J to 1 base, leaving 12 bases not matched to a gene. The length of the CDR3 is 17 residues. For the CDR3, the DNA is TGTGCCAGCTTGAGTCGGGAGGGGACCGAGAACACCGGGGAGCTGTTTTTT. Translation: CASLSREGTENTGELFF.

The chain employs TRBV6-1 and TRBJ2-3; D might be TRBD1 (6 bases). Germline V CDR1 and CDR2: MNHNS, SASEGT. CDR3 length: 15 amino acids. With 4 bases removed from V and 2 bases from J, the gap between germline ends came to 13 bases. The CDR3 loop is CASSGGGTHTDTQYF. The CDR3 coding sequence is TGTGCCAGCAGTGGGGGTGGGACACACACAGATACGCAGTATTTT.

V gene TRBV7-2 combines with J gene TRBJ2-5, with 8 positions matching TRBD2. Germline V gene lookup returns CDR1 SGHTA and CDR2 FQGNSA. Trimming took 5 bases from V and 1 from J; bases not matched to a gene: 12. The CDR3 contains 17 residues. The CDR3 is CASSRTTSGRGQETQYF. CDR3 nucleotides: TGTGCCAGCAGCCGAACCACTAGCGGAAGGGGCCAAGAGACCCAGTACTTC.

The gene calls are TRBV14 and TRBJ1-1; D ambiguous. Trimming left V 2 bases short and J 6 bases short, with 13 bases between. There are 14 residues in the CDR3. Germline V gives CDR1 SGHDN, CDR2 FVKESK. The CDR3 reads CASSQWGYAPEAFF. The CDR3 nucleotides read TGTGCCAGCAGCCAATGGGGATATGCCCCTGAAGCTTTCTTT.